Following are 19 T cell receptor beta chains from one sample sequenced in a study of cytomegalovirus exposure and HLA in healthy donors. PCR amplification relied on 60 Vbeta primers (plus 13 Jbeta primers). Sequencing was performed with immunoSEQ multiplex PCR; in TCRdb, only in-frame clones are kept and a portion is missing. The data hold 150,000 or so clones, with around four fifths observed a single time. Material for sequencing was PBMCs. The receptors were sampled from a young man in good health and CMV-seropositive.

This clone was seen once. This CDR3 reads CATSRDQGRTEAFF. The DNA for the CDR3 is TGTGCCACCAGCAGAGATCAAGGGAGGACTGAAGCTTTCTTT. V gene TRBV15 combines with J gene TRBJ1-1; D not certain. The CDR3 is 14 amino acids. V lost 0 bases to trimming and J lost 5 bases, with 10 bases between them. Germline V gives CDR1 LNHNV, CDR2 YYDKDF (reference sequence).

This CDR3 is CASSTLTGGEDSPLHF. The CDR3 DNA reads as TGTGCCAGCAGCACCCTGACAGGGGGCGAGGATTCACCCCTCCACTTT. V gene TRBV7-9 combines with J gene TRBJ1-6, with 10 bases fitting TRBD1. CDR1 SEHNR and CDR2 FQNEAQ come from the germline V gene (reference sequence). This CDR3 has 16 residues. The ends lost 5 bases at V and 8 bases at J; junction bases unmatched: 9.

J is TRBJ2-4 and V is TRBV27; tentative D call: TRBD1 (5 bases). Germline assignment: CDR1 MNHEY and CDR2 SMNVEV (reference sequence). The CDR3 is 15 amino acids. Trimming removed 3 bases from V and 3 bases from J, with 12 bases in between. In DNA form, the CDR3 reads TGTGCCAGCAGTTTCGTAGGGGTGGGCAAAAACATTCAGTACTTC. Translated, it gives CASSFVGVGKNIQYF.

This clone was found a few times. The chain carries TRBV7-9 and TRBJ1-1; perhaps TRBD1 as D (5 bases). Germline V lookup: CDR1 SEHNR, CDR2 FQNEAQ (reference sequence). The CDR3 is 14 residues long. The V end was cut by 1 base, the J end by 4 bases, with 10 bases between. In DNA, the CDR3 is TGTGCCAGCAGCTTAGATGCAGGGCTCACTGAAGCTTTCTTT. Encoded protein: CASSLDAGLTEAFF. Complete variable domain (other parts from reference TRBV7-9 and TRBJ1-1): DTGVSQNPRHKITKRGQNVTFRCDPISEHNRLYWYRQTLGQGPEFLTYFQNEAQLEKSRLLSDRFSAERPKGSFSTLEIQRTEQGDSAMYLCASSLDAGLTEAFFGQGTRLTVV.

The chain uses TRBV6-1 and TRBJ1-2, with 11 positions matching TRBD1. Trimming at V came to 6 bases and at J to 2 bases, leaving 2 bases not matched to a gene. Germline CDR1 reads MNHNS; CDR2 reads SASEGT. CDR3 length equals 14 residues. As DNA, the CDR3 is TGTGCCAGCAGGGGGACAGGGGGGAACTATGGCTACACCTTC. This sequence encodes CASRGTGGNYGYTF.

The table lists this clone with a few counts. This rearrangement joins TRBV10-3 to TRBJ2-1; 7 nucleotides line up with TRBD2. The CDR3 is made up of 14 amino acids. CDR1 is ENHRY, CDR2 SYGVKD, per germline. After removal of 5 bases from V and 7 bases from J, the junction contained 8 bases not matched to a gene. This chain's CDR3 is CAISIAGSWNEQFF. CDR3 nucleotides: TGTGCCATCAGTATAGCGGGTTCTTGGAATGAGCAGTTCTTC.

The chain uses TRBV9 and TRBJ1-1; 8 nucleotides line up with TRBD1. CDR1 is SGDLS, CDR2 YYNGEE, per germline. The CDR3 is made up of 16 amino acids. J was trimmed by 3 bases and V by 4 bases; bases with no gene match: 11. Written as DNA, the CDR3 is TGTGCCAGCAGCCCCTCCTCAGGGGGCGCCGACACTGAAGCTTTCTTT. This gives the protein CASSPSSGGADTEAFF.

V gene TRBV6-5 combines with J gene TRBJ2-7; D perhaps matches TRBD1 (5 bases). Trimming took 8 bases from V and 3 from J, leaving 11 bases between them. The length of the CDR3 is 12 residues. Looked up from germline, CDR1 is MNHEY and CDR2 is SVGAGI. CDR3 protein: CASGQTFYEQYF. In DNA form, the CDR3 reads TGTGCCAGCGGACAAACTTTCTACGAGCAGTACTTC.

This rearrangement joins TRBV7-9 to TRBJ2-7; 7 nucleotides align to TRBD1. The germline gives CDR1 SEHNR, CDR2 FQNEAQ (reference sequence). This CDR3 has 13 residues. Trimming took 0 bases from V and 5 from J; bases not matched to a gene: 1. CDR3 nucleotides: TGTGCCAGCAGCTTAGCGGGGACAGACGAGCAGTACTTC. It is translated as CASSLAGTDEQYF.

As to this clone: The sample contains more than one DNA sequence encoding this CDR3. The chain recombines TRBV5-1 with TRBJ1-6; D is ambiguous. CDR1 and CDR2 from the germline V gene are SGHRS and YFSETQ. V was cut by 0 bases and J by 13 bases, with 11 bases left in between. This CDR3 is built from 13 residues. In DNA, the CDR3 is TGCGCCAGCAGCTTGGGACAACCCTCCCCCCTCCACTTT. Translation: CASSLGQPSPLHF.

This sequence joins TRBV5-1 and TRBJ2-3; 7 bases agree with TRBD2. This CDR3 spans 15 amino acids. CDR1 and CDR2 (germline): SGHRS, YFSETQ. V lost 1 base, J lost 5 bases, and 7 bases stayed unmatched. The CDR3 spells CASSLQAGAKDTQYF. In DNA, the CDR3 is TGCGCCAGCAGCTTGCAGGCGGGAGCTAAAGATACGCAGTATTTT.

The rearrangement links TRBV6-1 to TRBJ1-2; D not certain. CDR3 length equals 15 residues. Looked up from germline, CDR1 is MNHNS and CDR2 is SASEGT. V lost 4 bases and J 4 bases, leaving 16 bases between the germline ends. Here the CDR3 DNA reads TGTGCCAGCAGTGGTAGTTTCTTCTCCTCCTATGGCTACACCTTC. Translation gives CASSGSFFSSYGYTF.

V usage is TRBV6-5 and J usage is TRBJ2-1, with D hard to call. The CDR3 has 15 amino acids. Germline CDR1 MNHEY, CDR2 SVGAGI. Between the trimmed V and J ends, which lost 2 bases and 2 bases, there was a span of 10 bases. CDR3 nucleotide sequence: TGTGCCAGCAGTTACAGCTGGTCGGCCTACAATGAGCAGTTCTTC. Protein: CASSYSWSAYNEQFF.

This clone was picked up a small number of times. The rearrangement uses TRBV5-5 and TRBJ1-6; TRBD1 agrees at 7 bases. The CDR3 has 15 residues. The germline V gene has CDR1 SGHKS and CDR2 YYEKEE (reference sequence). Trimming removed 7 bases from V and 6 bases from J; junction bases left unmatched: 10. CDR3: CASGRDRRFNSPLHF. The CDR3 region has the DNA TGTGCCAGCGGACGGGACAGAAGATTTAATTCACCCCTCCACTTT.

The chain recombines TRBV19 with TRBJ1-5; no reliable D call. The CDR3 sequence is 16 residues long. CDR1 and CDR2 from the germline V gene are LNHDA and SQIVND (reference sequence). V lost 3 bases and J lost 4, with 16 bases in between. As DNA, the CDR3 is TGTGCCAGTAGTATTACAATGGGCCGTCGGAATCAGCCCCAGCATTTT. Its protein product is CASSITMGRRNQPQHF. Together with reference TRBV19 and TRBJ1-5, the CDR3 gives the full variable domain: DGGITQSPKYLFRKEGQNVTLSCEQNLNHDAMYWYRQDPGQGLRLIYYSQIVNDFQKGDIAEGYSVSREKKESFPLTVTSAQKNPTAFYLCASSITMGRRNQPQHFGDGTRLSIL.

This clone appeared once. V is TRBV30 and J is TRBJ2-5; unclear D gene. V was trimmed by 2 bases and J by 5 bases, leaving 9 bases between them. The germline CDR1 and CDR2 sequences are GTSNPN and SVGIG (reference sequence). The CDR3 spans 12 residues. The CDR3 nucleotides are TGTGCCTGGAGTACTAATGGGGAGACCCAGTACTTC. Amino acids: CAWSTNGETQYF.

The chain couples TRBV7-8 to TRBJ1-1, with D maybe TRBD1 (5 bases). V lost 4 bases to trimming and J lost 0 bases, with 9 bases between them. Germline V gene data show CDR1 as SGHVS and CDR2 as FQNEAQ. There are 14 residues in the CDR3. CDR3 sequence: CASSSRVMNTEAFF. The CDR3 DNA reads TGTGCCAGCAGCTCCAGGGTTATGAACACTGAAGCTTTCTTT.

This chain links TRBV7-9 with TRBJ2-5, with 9 bases identical to TRBD1. Trimming took 5 bases from V and 6 from J; bases not matched to a gene: 4. CDR3 length equals 13 residues. From germline, CDR1 is SEHNR and CDR2 FQNEAQ (reference sequence). The chain's CDR3 is CASSTGGGKTQYF. The CDR3 nucleotides are TGTGCCAGCAGCACAGGGGGCGGGAAGACCCAGTACTTC. Drawing the rest from reference TRBV7-9 and TRBJ2-5, the complete variable domain is DTGVSQNPRHKITKRGQNVTFRCDPISEHNRLYWYRQTLGQGPEFLTYFQNEAQLEKSRLLSDRFSAERPKGSFSTLEIQRTEQGDSAMYLCASSTGGGKTQYFGPGTRLLVL.

This clone was seen a single time. V gene TRBV28 combines with J gene TRBJ2-3; 7 positions match TRBD1. J was trimmed by 3 bases and V by 6 bases; bases with no gene match: 9. The V gene's germline CDR1 is MDHEN and CDR2 SYDVKM. The CDR3 length is 15 residues. CDR3 in amino acids: CASSPQGKRTDTQYF. The CDR3 nucleotides read TGTGCCAGCAGCCCACAGGGGAAGAGGACAGATACGCAGTATTTT.